This T cell receptor beta chain was identified during a study of patients and donors after allogeneic stem cell transplantation (TCRdb year 2020). CDR1 and CDR2, looked up from the germline V gene, are SGHTA and FQGNSA. Trimming costs V 1 base and J 4 bases, and their ends lie 10 bases apart. The cysteine opens and the phenylalanine closes a CDR3 of 14 amino acids. Kept here is only the CDR3 DNA, which spans 42 bases and is read in frame from base 1. This clonotype was seen more than once but under ten times. The antigen it recognizes is unknown. One base away there is no much larger clone; base qualities are not given. The library was built by means of RT-PCR. For sequencing, a NextSeq 550 was employed. Through fastp at Q25 and MiXCR, TCRdb rebuilt clones from the public reads, retaining in-frame beta chains. A single entry per CDR3 protein holds the most common genes and DNA from its merged rows. The sample table contains approximately 140,000 distinct CDR3 sequences; only one count was recorded for about two fifths of them. The ten biggest clones cover 50% of the sample.

Sequenced: blood, either unsorted or a sorted T cell fraction (not recorded which). The rearranged segments are TRBV7-2 and TRBJ1-2, with TRBD1 as a weak D call on 6 bases. This TCR derives from a human donor who was either an allogeneic HSCT recipient or a stem cell or donor lymphocyte infusion donor (not recorded which). It is not recorded whose cells these are; they may come from a transplant donor. This receptor carries the CDR3 CASSLDGQTYGYTF. The DNA sequence is given as TGTGCCAGCAGCTTAGATGGACAGACCTATGGCTACACCTTC. With all but the CDR3 taken from the reference TRBV7-2 and TRBJ1-2 genes, the full variable domain is: GAGVSQSPSNKVTEKGKDVELRCDPISGHTALYWYRQSLGQGLEFLIYFQGNSAPDKSGLPSDRFSAERTGGSVSTLTIQRTQQEDSAVYLCASSLDGQTYGYTFGSGTRLTVV.